What follows describes a single TCR beta chain. Germline V gives CDR1 SGDLS, CDR2 YYNGEE. The CDR3 has 15 residues. V lost 0 bases, J lost 2 bases, and 8 bases lay in between. The entry originates in a study of OX40 agonist ivuxolimab in advanced cancers. Sequencing was performed with immunoSEQ multiplex PCR; in TCRdb, only in-frame clones are kept and a portion is missing. Of some 45,000 clones in the sample, approximately 84% are singletons; the top ten hold less than 0.4%. V gene TRBV9 combines with J gene TRBJ2-2; D is unclear. This specimen was CD4+ or CD8+ T cells sorted from blood, taken in a trial of the OX40 agonist ivuxolimab. The TCR comes from an adult with an advanced solid tumor such as melanoma, head and neck, liver or kidney cancer. The CDR3 loop is CASSVGQFNTGELFF. The CDR3 DNA sequence: TGTGCCAGCAGCGTAGGTCAGTTTAACACCGGGGAGCTGTTTTTT.